These T cell receptor beta chains were read from a single sample in a study of glioma-infiltrating T cells after dendritic cell vaccination. Using immunoSEQ multiplex PCR, the repertoire was profiled, and TCRdb retains in-frame clones only, with some absent. The sample records roughly 98,000 clones, around 84% being singletons. The material was blood, obtained before dendritic cell vaccination. The receptors here all came from a human donor with glioblastoma. Each CDR3 is given with its conserved first and last residue. A D gene is named only where the DNA matches it firmly. Some rows mark clone size as missing; the rest say once, few, many or name a class of expanded clone.

clone size | J gene | V gene | D gene | CDR3 protein | CDR3 DNA
- | TRBJ2-3 | TRBV6-5 | TRBD2 | CASSYRTSGPQYF | TGTGCCAGCAGTTACCGTACTAGCGGGCCGCAGTATTTT
- | TRBJ1-4 | TRBV27 | - | CASSHNRVGDEKLFF | TGTGCCAGCAGTCATAACAGGGTAGGGGATGAAAAACTGTTTTTT
- | TRBJ2-7 | TRBV4-1 | TRBD2 | CASSQGRLAGVEQYF | TGCGCCAGCAGCCAAGGACGACTAGCGGGAGTGGAGCAGTACTTC
few | TRBJ2-5 | TRBV7-9 | TRBD1 | CASTTGVETQYF | TGTGCCAGCACCACAGGGGTAGAGACCCAGTACTTC
- | TRBJ1-2 | TRBV4-3 | - | CASSQPDSPVYGYTF | TGCGCCAGCAGCCAACCGGACAGCCCCGTCTATGGCTACACCTTC
- | TRBJ2-7 | TRBV6-5 | - | CASSFPGAPYEQYF | TGTGCCAGCAGCTTCCCGGGAGCCCCCTACGAGCAGTACTTC
many | TRBJ2-7 | TRBV28 | - | CASTPERRDGSYEQYF | TGTGCCAGCACCCCCGAGCGGCGGGACGGGTCCTACGAGCAGTACTTC
once | TRBJ2-7 | TRBV7-9 | - | CASSLPPIGEQYF | TGTGCCAGCAGCCTTCCTCCCATCGGCGAGCAGTACTTC
- | TRBJ1-5 | TRBV4-3 | TRBD1 | CASSQEDRGGQPQHF | TGCGCCAGCAGCCAAGAGGACAGGGGGGGACAGCCCCAGCATTTT
few | TRBJ1-1 | TRBV5-6 | - | CASSLGGGATEAFF | TGTGCCAGCAGCTTGGGGGGCGGGGCAACTGAAGCTTTCTTT
- | TRBJ1-1 | TRBV4-1 | - | CASSQGIDMNTEAFF | TGCGCCAGCAGCCAAGGTATAGACATGAACACTGAAGCTTTCTTT
- | TRBJ2-1 | TRBV9 | TRBD1 | CASSAGQGNEQFF | TGTGCCAGCAGCGCGGGACAGGGCAATGAGCAGTTCTTC
- | TRBJ2-7 | TRBV27 | - | CASSLGHLTYEQYF | TGTGCCAGCAGTCTAGGACATCTTACCTACGAGCAGTACTTC
- | TRBJ2-1 | TRBV27 | - | CASSLSRGSDEQFF | TGTGCCAGCAGTTTATCCAGGGGCAGCGATGAGCAGTTCTTC
- | TRBJ1-2 | TRBV9 | - | CASSVNGGYTF | TGTGCCAGCAGCGTCAATGGCGGCTACACCTTC
- | TRBJ1-5 | TRBV19 | TRBD1 | CASSGGQGGRASNQPQHF | TGTGCCAGTAGTGGCGGACAGGGTGGAAGGGCTAGCAATCAGCCCCAGCATTTT
- | TRBJ1-1 | TRBV4-1 | - | CASSQEHREGTEAFF | TGCGCCAGCAGCCAAGAACATAGGGAGGGCACTGAAGCTTTCTTT
once | TRBJ1-1 | TRBV5-1 | TRBD1 | CASSPLPGTGNEAFF | TGCGCCAGCAGCCCCCTTCCCGGGACAGGGAATGAAGCTTTCTTT
- | TRBJ1-5 | TRBV6-1 | - | CASSELGDINLSNQPQHF | TGTGCCAGCAGTGAATTGGGGGACATCAACCTAAGCAATCAGCCCCAGCATTTT
- | TRBJ2-3 | TRBV7-9 | - | CASSPNTDTQYF | TGTGCCAGCAGCCCCAACACAGATACGCAGTATTTT
- | TRBJ1-6 | TRBV4-1 | TRBD1 | CASSQESRGTLHF | TGCGCCAGCAGCCAAGAATCCAGGGGGACCCTCCACTTT
- | TRBJ1-5 | TRBV18 | TRBD1 | CASSPGGTGGNQPQHF | TGTGCCAGCTCACCGGGCGGGACAGGGGGCAATCAGCCCCAGCATTTT
few | TRBJ1-2 | TRBV4-3 | - | CASSQDMAGTNYGYTF | TGCGCCAGCAGCCAAGATATGGCAGGGACTAACTATGGCTACACCTTC
- | TRBJ2-7 | TRBV9 | TRBD1 | CASSVGLQGAGYEQYF | TGTGCCAGCAGCGTAGGGTTACAGGGGGCAGGTTACGAGCAGTACTTC
- | TRBJ1-6 | TRBV2 | TRBD1 | CASSLGGQADNSPLHF | TGTGCCAGCAGCCTGGGGGGACAGGCCGATAATTCACCCCTCCACTTT
- | TRBJ1-5 | TRBV10-3 | - | CAISESPRNSNQPQHF | TGTGCCATCAGTGAGTCTCCCAGAAATAGCAATCAGCCCCAGCATTTT
- | TRBJ2-3 | TRBV5-1 | TRBD2 | CASSWGTSGRAGGTDTQYF | TGCGCCAGCAGCTGGGGAACTAGCGGGAGGGCCGGGGGCACAGATACGCAGTATTTT
- | TRBJ2-1 | TRBV4-1 | - | CASSQDRGRGSYNEQFF | TGCGCCAGCAGCCAAGATCGTGGCAGGGGATCCTACAATGAGCAGTTCTTC
- | TRBJ1-1 | TRBV5-1 | - | CASSFTYRDTEAFF | TGCGCCAGCAGCTTTACCTACAGGGACACTGAAGCTTTCTTT
- | TRBJ1-2 | TRBV9 | TRBD1 | CASSRGTGGYGYTF | TGTGCCAGCAGCCGAGGGACAGGGGGGTATGGCTACACCTTC
- | TRBJ2-7 | TRBV4-1 | - | CASSRDGGGTYEQYF | TGCGCCAGCAGCCGCGACGGGGGAGGTACCTACGAGCAGTACTTC
once | TRBJ2-1 | TRBV5-4 | TRBD2 | CASSRLAAQSSYNEQFF | TGTGCCAGCAGTCGACTAGCGGCCCAAAGCTCCTACAATGAGCAGTTCTTC
- | TRBJ1-4 | TRBV4-3 | - | CASSQDPNNEKLFF | TGCGCCAGCAGCCAAGATCCCAATAATGAAAAACTGTTTTTT
once | TRBJ1-1 | TRBV15 | - | CATSRVRNTEAFF | TGTGCCACCAGCAGAGTGAGGAACACTGAAGCTTTCTTT
once | TRBJ2-4 | TRBV29-1 | - | CSVEGQGSGIQYF | TGCAGCGTTGAGGGTCAGGGGTCGGGCATTCAGTACTTC
few | TRBJ1-3 | TRBV6-5 | TRBD1 | CASRRQGSSGNTIYF | TGTGCCAGCAGAAGACAGGGGTCTTCTGGAAACACCATATATTTT
- | TRBJ2-6 | TRBV7-3 | - | CASSLTPGLTGANVLTF | TGTGCCAGCAGCTTAACACCAGGGCTGACTGGGGCCAACGTCCTGACTTTC
- | TRBJ2-7 | TRBV11-2 | - | CASSVKEVEQYF | TGTGCCAGCAGCGTGAAGGAGGTTGAGCAGTACTTC
- | TRBJ2-7 | TRBV19 | - | CASSIVHSSYEQYF | TGTGCCAGTAGTATAGTTCACAGCTCCTACGAGCAGTACTTC
- | TRBJ2-1 | TRBV7-3 | - | CASSQTAVSINNEQFF | TGTGCCAGCAGCCAAACAGCGGTCAGCATAAACAATGAGCAGTTCTTC
- | TRBJ1-1 | TRBV7-6 | - | CASSREGGGRPFF | TGTGCCAGCAGCCGGGAGGGGGGCGGCAGGCCCTTCTTT
- | TRBJ2-3 | TRBV4-1 | TRBD2 | CASSQELGGRRTDTQYF | TGCGCCAGCAGCCAAGAATTAGGCGGGAGGCGCACAGATACGCAGTATTTT
- | TRBJ2-7 | TRBV5-1 | - | CASSSGTYEQYF | TGCGCCAGCAGCTCGGGGACCTACGAGCAGTACTTC
few | TRBJ1-1 | TRBV19 | - | CASSLQGMTEAFF | TGTGCCAGTAGTTTACAGGGAATGACTGAAGCTTTCTTT
few | TRBJ1-1 | TRBV13 | - | CASSLVSGDTEAFF | TGTGCCAGCAGCTTGGTTTCAGGGGACACTGAAGCTTTCTTT
- | TRBJ2-5 | TRBV13 | - | CASSLWQSQGGRQETQYF | TGTGCCAGCAGCTTATGGCAATCACAGGGTGGGAGACAAGAGACCCAGTACTTC
- | TRBJ1-1 | TRBV29-1 | - | CSVDLSFGREAFF | TGCAGCGTTGATCTGTCCTTTGGGAGGGAAGCTTTCTTT
- | TRBJ2-1 | TRBV25-1 | - | CASSVALLDALEQFF | TGTGCCAGCAGTGTTGCCTTACTAGACGCCCTTGAGCAGTTCTTC
- | TRBJ2-1 | TRBV5-6 | TRBD1 | CASSINRGKGQFF | TGTGCCAGCAGCATCAACAGGGGTAAAGGGCAGTTCTTC
once | TRBJ2-2 | TRBV9 | TRBD2 | CASSDSGSNTGELFF | TGTGCCAGCAGCGATAGCGGGTCGAACACCGGGGAGCTGTTTTTT
- | TRBJ1-4 | TRBV27 | - | CASSKTAPNEKLFF | TGTGCCAGCAGTAAGACAGCCCCTAATGAAAAACTGTTTTTT
- | TRBJ1-1 | TRBV5-4 | TRBD1 | CASSLVSQGASEAFF | TGTGCCAGCAGCTTGGTGAGCCAGGGGGCTTCTGAAGCTTTCTTT
- | TRBJ2-5 | TRBV7-3 | TRBD1 | CASSPGTGGETQYF | TGTGCCAGCAGCCCGGGGACAGGGGGAGAGACCCAGTACTTC
- | TRBJ2-5 | TRBV30 | TRBD2 | CAWSPGLAGVETQYF | TGTGCCTGGAGCCCGGGACTAGCGGGAGTGGAGACCCAGTACTTC
- | TRBJ2-7 | TRBV6-5 | TRBD1 | CASSYVGQGPYEQYF | TGTGCCAGCAGTTACGTGGGACAGGGACCCTACGAGCAGTACTTC
- | TRBJ2-1 | TRBV2 | - | CASSGPTSIRYNEQFF | TGTGCCAGCAGTGGGCCGACTTCGATCCGTTACAATGAGCAGTTCTTC
- | TRBJ1-2 | TRBV6-5 | TRBD1 | CATLFGQGGYTF | TGTGCCACTCTGTTCGGACAGGGTGGCTACACCTTC